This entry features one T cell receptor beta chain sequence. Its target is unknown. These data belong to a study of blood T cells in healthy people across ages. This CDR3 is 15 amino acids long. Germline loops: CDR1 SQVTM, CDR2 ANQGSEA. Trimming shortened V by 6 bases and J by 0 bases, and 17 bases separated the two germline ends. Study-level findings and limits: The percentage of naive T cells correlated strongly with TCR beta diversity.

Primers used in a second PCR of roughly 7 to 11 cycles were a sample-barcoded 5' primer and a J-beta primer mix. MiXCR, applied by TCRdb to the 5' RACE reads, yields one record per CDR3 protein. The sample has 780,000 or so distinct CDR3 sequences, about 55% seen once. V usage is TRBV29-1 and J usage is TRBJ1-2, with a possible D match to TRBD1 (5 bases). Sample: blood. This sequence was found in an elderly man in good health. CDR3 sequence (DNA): TGCAGCGTGTCCCAGGGTAGTTCATCTAACTATGGCTACACCTTC. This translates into CSVSQGSSSNYGYTF. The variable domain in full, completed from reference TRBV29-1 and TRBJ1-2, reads SAVISQKPSRDICQRGTSLTIQCQVDSQVTMMFWYRQQPGQSLTLIATANQGSEATYESGFVIDKFPISRPNLTFSTLTVSNMSPEDSSIYLCSVSQGSSSNYGYTFGSGTRLTVV.